The present T cell receptor beta chain was sequenced within a study of graft-versus-host responses after intestinal transplantation. On the study more broadly: Transplantation in recipients was multivisceral, liver-intestinal, or isolated intestinal. Recipients across the board were started on anti-thymocyte globulin induction, then kept on tacrolimus and steroids for approximately three years. Study observations and caveats: GvH clones turned up in recipient marrow; some had shown up first in ileum or blood. Allografts of one patient group, those with graft-donor T cell macrochimerism, had high graft-versus-host to host-versus-graft clonal ratios.

This clone was seen once. Its target is unknown. Generated by immunoSEQ multiplex PCR, the TCRdb table keeps only in-frame clones and is missing some. Here the sample spans 95,000 to 110,000 clones, 93% being singletons. Trimming removed 5 bases from V and 8 bases from J, with 12 bases in between. CDR1 and CDR2 from the germline V gene are SGHVS and FNYEAQ. This CDR3 has 13 amino acids. The sequences come from unstimulated CD8+ T cells sorted from spleen or lymph node cells, collected before intestinal transplant. V and J are TRBV7-6 and TRBJ2-2, with a weak D call TRBD2 (6 bases). The receptor was isolated from a human donor who received an intestinal transplant. The chain's CDR3 is CASSPGLPGELFF. CDR3 sequence (DNA): TGTGCCAGCAGCCCGGGACTCCCAGGGGAGCTGTTTTTT.